This passage covers 5 T cell receptor beta chains from one sample sequenced in a study of blood T cell repertoires in COVID-19. Produced via immunoSEQ multiplex PCR; TCRdb's table is partial and in-frame only. The top ten hold roughly 0.7% of the sample, which has under 250,000 clones, about nine tenths seen once. The sample taken for sequencing was peripheral blood. These receptor sequences come from a man aged 40-50 years with acute or convalescent COVID-19.

The chain is built from TRBV6-4 and TRBJ2-5, with a tentative D call TRBD1 (6 bases). CDR3 length: 14 amino acids. V was clipped by 6 bases and J by 6 bases, with 17 bases between them. Per the germline V gene, CDR1 is MRHNA and CDR2 is SNTAGT. CDR3 bases: TGTGCCAGCAGCAGACTCAGGGGAGAGAAGACCCAGTACTTC. It codes for CASSRLRGEKTQYF.

V usage is TRBV11-3 and J usage is TRBJ2-2; no clear D gene. This CDR3 comprises 14 residues. V lost 1 base, J lost 6 bases, and 9 bases lay in between. From germline, CDR1 is SGHNT and CDR2 YENEEA. Written as DNA, the CDR3 is TGTGCCAGCAGCTTAGGCGGTTCGGCCGGGGAGCTGTTTTTT. It encodes CASSLGGSAGELFF.

The chain links TRBV5-1 to TRBJ1-2, with TRBD1 as a possible D gene (5 bases). The ends were cut back, 2 bases at V and 4 bases at J, with 12 bases in the middle. From germline, CDR1 is SGHRS and CDR2 YFSETQ. The CDR3 has 14 residues. The CDR3 loop reads CASSFDSRSYGYTF. For the CDR3, the DNA is TGCGCCAGCAGCTTCGACAGTCGTTCCTATGGCTACACCTTC.

This clone was seen only once. The chain has TRBV10-2 and TRBJ1-4, with TRBD1 matching over 9 bases. V lost 9 bases and J lost 8; bases outside the gene matches: 10. CDR3 length: 14 amino acids. CDR1 and CDR2 (germline): WSHSY, SAAADI. The CDR3 spells CASRAGTGYEKLFF. CDR3 DNA: TGCGCCAGTCGCGCCGGGACAGGGTACGAAAAACTGTTTTTT.

The chain combines TRBV13 with TRBJ2-7, with D unclear. Germline CDR1 is PRHDT and CDR2 is FYEKMQ (reference sequence). Deletions cut 2 bases from V and 5 bases from J, with 10 bases between. CDR3 length: 13 residues. The CDR3 DNA reads as TGTGCCAGCAGCTTATATGCACTCGACGAGCAGTACTTC. Protein product: CASSLYALDEQYF.